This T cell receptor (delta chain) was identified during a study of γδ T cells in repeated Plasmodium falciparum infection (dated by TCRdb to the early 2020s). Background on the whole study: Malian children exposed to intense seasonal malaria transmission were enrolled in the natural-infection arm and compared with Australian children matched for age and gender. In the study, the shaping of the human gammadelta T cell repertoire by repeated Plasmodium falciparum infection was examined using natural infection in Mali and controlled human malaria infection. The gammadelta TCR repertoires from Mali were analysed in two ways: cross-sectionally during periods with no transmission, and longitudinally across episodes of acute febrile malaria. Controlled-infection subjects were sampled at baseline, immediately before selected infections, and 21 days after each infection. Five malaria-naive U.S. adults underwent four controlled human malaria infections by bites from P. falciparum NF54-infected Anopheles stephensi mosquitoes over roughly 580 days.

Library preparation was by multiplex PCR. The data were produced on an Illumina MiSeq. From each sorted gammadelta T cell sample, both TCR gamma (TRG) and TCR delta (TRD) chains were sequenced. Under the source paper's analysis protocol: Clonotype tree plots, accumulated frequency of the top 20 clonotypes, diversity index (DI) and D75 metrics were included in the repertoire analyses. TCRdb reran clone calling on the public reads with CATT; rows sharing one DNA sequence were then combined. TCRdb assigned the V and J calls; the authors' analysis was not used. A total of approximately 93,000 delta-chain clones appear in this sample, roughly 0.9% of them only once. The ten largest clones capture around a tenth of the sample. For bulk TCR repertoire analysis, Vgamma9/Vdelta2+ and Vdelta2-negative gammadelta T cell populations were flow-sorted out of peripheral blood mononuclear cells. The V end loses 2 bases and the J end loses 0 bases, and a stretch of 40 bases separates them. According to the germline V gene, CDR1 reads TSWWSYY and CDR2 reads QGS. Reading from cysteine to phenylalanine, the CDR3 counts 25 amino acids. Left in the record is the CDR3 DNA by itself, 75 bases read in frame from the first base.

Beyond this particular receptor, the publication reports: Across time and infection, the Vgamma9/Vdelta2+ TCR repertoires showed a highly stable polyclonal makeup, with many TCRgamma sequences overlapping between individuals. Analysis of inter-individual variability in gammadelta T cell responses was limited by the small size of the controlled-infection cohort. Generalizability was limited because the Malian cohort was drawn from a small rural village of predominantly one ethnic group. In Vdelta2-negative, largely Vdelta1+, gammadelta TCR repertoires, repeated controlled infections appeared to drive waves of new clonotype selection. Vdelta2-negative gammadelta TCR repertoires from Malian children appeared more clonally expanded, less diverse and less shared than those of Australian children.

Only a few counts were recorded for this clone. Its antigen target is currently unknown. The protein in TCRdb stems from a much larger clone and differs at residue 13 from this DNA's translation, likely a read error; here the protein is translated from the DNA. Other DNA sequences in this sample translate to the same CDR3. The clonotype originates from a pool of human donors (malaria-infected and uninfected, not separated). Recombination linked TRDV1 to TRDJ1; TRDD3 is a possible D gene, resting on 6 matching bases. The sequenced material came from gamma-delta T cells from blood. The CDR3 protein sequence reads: CALGELPFTRTGRYARRLYTDKLIF. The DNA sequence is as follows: TGTGCTCTTGGGGAATTACCTTTCACAAGGACTGGGAGATACGCGCGCCGACTGTACACCGATAAACTCATCTTT.